The present T cell receptor beta chain was sequenced within a study of T cell repertoires in cytomegalovirus infection. Study background: CMV infection plus the matching HLA type was flagged by public TCR beta signatures.

The CDR3 runs to 12 residues. Trimming took off 3 bases at V and 5 bases at J, with 7 bases between the two ends. Germline V gene lookup returns CDR1 MDHEN and CDR2 SYDVKM. Points on this clonotype: What it binds is unknown.

TCRdb ran MiXCR on the reads and lists one entry per CDR3 protein. Of 650,000 to 900,000 distinct CDR3 sequences in the sample, 30% to 35% were seen once. The chain employs TRBV28 and TRBJ1-1; D is unclear. The specimen was cultured CD8+ T cells from PBMCs, collected from culture after CMV antigen stimulation. The clonotype was recovered from a human donor in good health (CMV status not recorded). Some clones in this sample may be carry-over from other donors' samples. CDR3 nucleotides: TGTGCCAGCAGTTTTCAGGAGACTGAAGCTTTCTTT. Translation gives CASSFQETEAFF.